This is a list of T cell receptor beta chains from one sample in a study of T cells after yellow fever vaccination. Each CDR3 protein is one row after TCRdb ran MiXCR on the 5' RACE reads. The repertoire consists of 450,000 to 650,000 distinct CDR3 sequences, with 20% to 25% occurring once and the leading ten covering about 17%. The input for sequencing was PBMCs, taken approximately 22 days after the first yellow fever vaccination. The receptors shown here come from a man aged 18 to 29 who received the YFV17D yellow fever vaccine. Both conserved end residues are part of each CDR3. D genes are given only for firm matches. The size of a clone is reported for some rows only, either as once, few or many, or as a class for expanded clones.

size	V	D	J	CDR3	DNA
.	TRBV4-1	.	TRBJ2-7	CASSQGPRGRSYEQYF	TGCGCCAGCAGCCAAGGTCCGCGGGGCCGATCCTACGAGCAGTACTTC
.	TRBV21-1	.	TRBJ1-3	CASSARDEGNTIYF	TGTGCCAGCAGCGCCCGGGACGAAGGAAACACCATATATTTT
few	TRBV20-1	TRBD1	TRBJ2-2	CSADRYTGELFF	TGCAGTGCGGACAGGTACACCGGGGAGCTGTTTTTT
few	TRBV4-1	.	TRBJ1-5	CASSQVGGSGQPQHF	TGCGCCAGCAGCCAAGTCGGAGGGTCAGGGCAGCCCCAGCATTTT
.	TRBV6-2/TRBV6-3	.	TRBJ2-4	CASSYSGTFGIQYF	TGTGCCAGCAGTTACTCTGGGACCTTTGGCATTCAGTACTTC
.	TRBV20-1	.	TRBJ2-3	CSASLGGSTDTQYF	TGCAGTGCTAGCCTAGGGGGGAGCACAGATACGCAGTATTTT
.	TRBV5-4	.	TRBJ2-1	CASSLGGPAHNEQFF	TGTGCCAGCAGCTTGGGGGGCCCTGCGCACAATGAGCAGTTCTTC
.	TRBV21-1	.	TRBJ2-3	CASSKGRHIRTDTQYF	TGTGCCAGCAGCAAAGGGCGGCATATTCGCACAGATACGCAGTATTTT
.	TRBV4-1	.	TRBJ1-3	CASSQGEWVSFSGNTIYF	TGCGCCAGCAGCCAAGGGGAGTGGGTGAGCTTCTCTGGAAACACCATATATTTT
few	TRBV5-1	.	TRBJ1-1	CASSRIAQGGTEAFF	TGCGCCAGCAGCCGAATCGCCCAGGGCGGGACTGAAGCTTTCTTT
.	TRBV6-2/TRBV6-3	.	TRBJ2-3	CASSYSKRADTQYF	TGTGCCAGCAGTTACTCGAAGCGCGCAGATACGCAGTATTTT
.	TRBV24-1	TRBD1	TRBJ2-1	CATSDTAGTGDSYNEQFF	TGTGCCACCAGTGATACCGCCGGGACAGGGGATTCCTACAATGAGCAGTTCTTC
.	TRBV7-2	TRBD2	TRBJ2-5	CASSFAYRGLARETQYF	TGTGCCAGCAGCTTCGCCTACCGGGGACTAGCGAGAGAGACCCAGTACTTC
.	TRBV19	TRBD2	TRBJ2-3	CASSRAVTGLAMDNTDTQYF	TGTGCCAGCTCCAGGGCTGTGACGGGACTAGCCATGGATAACACAGATACGCAGTATTTT
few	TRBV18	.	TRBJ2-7	CASSRDNPVEQYF	TGTGCCAGCTCACGGGACAACCCGGTCGAGCAGTACTTC
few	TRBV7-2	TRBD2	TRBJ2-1	CASTVNSGGASEQFF	TGTGCCAGCACCGTTAATAGCGGGGGGGCCTCTGAGCAGTTCTTC
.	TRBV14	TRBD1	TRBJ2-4	CASSQRTGGKNIQYF	TGTGCCAGCAGCCAGAGGACAGGGGGCAAAAACATTCAGTACTTC
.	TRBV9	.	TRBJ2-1	CASSADGEQFF	TGTGCCAGCAGCGCCGACGGTGAGCAGTTCTTC
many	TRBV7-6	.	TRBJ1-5	CASSQQSGLNQPQHF	TGTGCCAGCAGCCAACAATCGGGGCTCAATCAGCCCCAGCATTTT
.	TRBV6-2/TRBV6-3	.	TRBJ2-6	CARPGRVITGANVLTF	TGTGCCAGACCGGGCAGGGTGATTACTGGGGCCAACGTCCTGACTTTC
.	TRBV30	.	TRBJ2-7	CAWSVFREQYF	TGTGCCTGGAGTGTATTTAGGGAGCAGTACTTC
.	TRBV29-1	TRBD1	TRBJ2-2	CSVGGQINTGELFF	TGCAGCGTTGGGGGACAGATAAACACCGGGGAGCTGTTTTTT
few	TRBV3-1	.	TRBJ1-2	CASSQDGAARYLYGYTF	TGTGCCAGCAGCCAAGACGGCGCGGCCCGCTACCTCTATGGCTACACCTTC
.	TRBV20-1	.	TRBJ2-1	CSARDTGTGEQFF	TGCAGTGCTAGAGATACGGGGACGGGTGAGCAGTTCTTC
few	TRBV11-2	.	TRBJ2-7	CASSLVLVRLAASYEQYF	TGTGCCAGCAGCCTCGTCTTGGTCAGGTTAGCGGCGTCCTACGAGCAGTACTTC
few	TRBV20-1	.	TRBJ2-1	CSARDGNNEQFF	TGCAGTGCTAGAGATGGGAACAATGAGCAGTTCTTC
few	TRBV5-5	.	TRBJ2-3	CASSLDLATDTQYF	TGTGCCAGCAGCTTGGATTTAGCTACAGATACGCAGTATTTT
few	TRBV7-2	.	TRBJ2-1	CASSLSSDSGDEQFF	TGTGCCAGCAGCTTATCGTCTGACAGTGGCGATGAGCAGTTCTTC